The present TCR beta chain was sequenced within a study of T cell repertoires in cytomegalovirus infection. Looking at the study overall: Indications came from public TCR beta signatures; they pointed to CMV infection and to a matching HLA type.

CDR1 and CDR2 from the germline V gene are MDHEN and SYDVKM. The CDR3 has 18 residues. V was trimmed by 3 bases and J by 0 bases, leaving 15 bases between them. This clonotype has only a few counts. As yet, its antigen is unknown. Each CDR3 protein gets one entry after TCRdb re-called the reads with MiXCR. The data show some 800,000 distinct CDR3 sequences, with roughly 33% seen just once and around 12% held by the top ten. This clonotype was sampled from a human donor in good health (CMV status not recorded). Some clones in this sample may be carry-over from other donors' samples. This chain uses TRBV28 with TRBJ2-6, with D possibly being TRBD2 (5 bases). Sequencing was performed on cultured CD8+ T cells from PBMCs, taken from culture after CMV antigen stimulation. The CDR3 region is CASSLRVWTLSGANVLTF. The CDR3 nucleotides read TGTGCCAGCAGTTTGAGGGTTTGGACCCTCTCTGGGGCCAACGTCCTGACTTTC. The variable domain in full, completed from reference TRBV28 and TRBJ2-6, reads DVKVTQSSRYLVKRTGEKVFLECVQDMDHENMFWYRQDPGLGLRLIYFSYDVKMKEKGDIPEGYSVSREKKERFSLILESASTNQTSMYLCASSLRVWTLSGANVLTFGAGSRLTVL.